This TCR beta chain was captured in a study of control samples from healthy donors and cancer patients. Data came from immunoSEQ multiplex PCR; TCRdb stores just in-frame clones and leaves some out. The table lists around 96,000 clones, more than 80% of them singletons. Trimming at V came to 5 bases and at J to 3 bases, leaving 10 bases not matched to a gene. CDR1 and CDR2 (germline): SGHTA, FQGNSA. CDR3 length: 15 amino acids. The origin of this receptor is a man aged 18 to 30 in good health. What was sequenced was blood. The chain employs TRBV7-2 and TRBJ2-7; 7 bases align to TRBD2. The CDR3 loop reads CASSPLAGRVYEQYF. CDR3 nucleotide sequence: TGTGCCAGCAGCCCCTTGGCGGGGAGGGTCTACGAGCAGTACTTC.